These 21 T cell receptor beta chains came from one sample sequenced in a study of blood T cells in healthy people across ages. With a J-beta primer mix and a sample-barcoded 5' primer, a second PCR ran 7 to 11 cycles. Each CDR3 protein is one row after TCRdb ran MiXCR on the 5' RACE reads. Of about 1.7 million distinct CDR3 sequences listed, over 25% are singletons. Material for sequencing was blood. The receptors here all came from a woman between 25 and 40 years old in good health.

The chain links TRBV29-1 to TRBJ2-6; possible D gene TRBD2, 6 bases. CDR1 and CDR2 from the germline V gene are SQVTM and ANQGSEA. The CDR3 contains 16 residues. Trimming stripped 4 bases from V and 4 bases from J, with 17 bases between. The CDR3 coding sequence is TGCAGCGTTGGTCGAGGGGAGGATTCCGGGGCCAACGTCCTGACTTTC. This codes for CSVGRGEDSGANVLTF.

This clonotype was counted at least ten times. The chain is built from TRBV29-1 and TRBJ2-7; perhaps TRBD2 as D (6 bases). The CDR3 length is 13 residues. Trimming stripped 6 bases from V and 0 bases from J, with 12 bases between. Germline lookup yields CDR1 SQVTM and CDR2 ANQGSEA. CDR3 DNA sequence: TGCAGCGTCGCGGGACGCTACTCCTACGAGCAGTACTTC. Encoded protein: CSVAGRYSYEQYF.

This clonotype was recorded a few times. The rearrangement uses TRBV20-1 and TRBJ2-7; perhaps D is TRBD1 or TRBD2 (5 bases each). Trimming took 5 bases from V and 4 from J, leaving 21 bases between them. The CDR3 runs to 15 residues. Germline values: CDR1 DFQATT, CDR2 SNEGSKA (reference sequence). The CDR3 protein is CSASTGALDWYEQYF. The CDR3 coding sequence is TGCAGTGCTTCCACCGGGGCCCTAGATTGGTACGAGCAGTACTTC.

About this clonotype itself: One junction end disagrees with the germline gene, perhaps due to a read error. This rearrangement joins TRBV11-3 to TRBJ1-1; TRBD1 aligns across 8 bases. The germline CDR1 and CDR2 sequences are SGHNT and YENEEA. The CDR3 spans 14 residues. The chain's CDR3 is CANSTGQGLTEAFF. In nucleotides, the CDR3 is TGTGCCAACAGCACTGGACAGGGTTTGACTGAAGCTTTCTTT. Together with reference TRBV11-3 and TRBJ1-1, the CDR3 gives the full variable domain: EAGVVQSPRYKIIEKKQPVAFWCNPISGHNTLYWYLQNLGQGPELLIRYENEEAVDDSQLPKDRFSAERLKGVDSTLKIQPAELGDSAVYLCANSTGQGLTEAFFGQGTRLTVV.

This clonotype was seen a handful of times. In nucleotides, the CDR3 is TGCAGTGCTAGTCCGAGGACTAGCGGTAGGACAGATACGCAGTATTTT. It is translated as CSASPRTSGRTDTQYF. This chain connects TRBV20-1 to TRBJ2-3, with 10 positions matching TRBD2. The CDR3 runs to 16 residues. V trimming: 3 bases; J trimming: 3 bases; junction bases outside the gene matches: 9. Germline loops: CDR1 DFQATT, CDR2 SNEGSKA (reference sequence).

The CDR3 here is CASSHPSGLNTEAFF. DNA for the CDR3: TGTGCCAGCAGCCACCCCTCAGGGCTGAACACTGAAGCTTTCTTT. The chain is built from TRBV3-1 and TRBJ1-1, with D possibly being TRBD1 (5 bases). Between the trimmed V and J ends, which lost 3 bases and 0 bases, there was a span of 11 bases. Per germline, CDR1 LGHDT and CDR2 YNNKEL (reference sequence). This CDR3 has 15 amino acids.

Written as DNA, the CDR3 is TGTGCCAGCAGCTCAATCGACAGGGTTTACGGGGAGCTGTTTTTT. It translates to CASSSIDRVYGELFF. The chain uses TRBV5-6 and TRBJ2-2; 7 bases are shared with TRBD1. V dropped 3 bases and J dropped 7; count of bases not matched to a gene: 9. The CDR3 runs 15 residues. The germline V gene has CDR1 SGHDT and CDR2 YYEEEE.

A word on this clonotype: One end of the junction varies from germline; a read error may be responsible. The genes are TRBV7-2 and TRBJ2-3, with D unclear. Germline CDR1 and CDR2: SGHTA and FQGNSA. This CDR3 contains 13 residues. The CDR3, as DNA: TGTGCCAGCAGCGCCCGATCCGCAGATACGCGGTATTTT. It codes for CASSARSADTRYF.

Worth noting for this clonotype: At one end the junction does not follow the germline gene, possibly because of a read error. The V call is TRBV7-2, the J call TRBJ2-1; a possible D gene is TRBD1 (5 bases). Germline V gene data show CDR1 as SGHTA and CDR2 as FQGNSA. The CDR3 runs 14 residues. DNA for the CDR3: TGTGCCTGCAGAAACCGGCAGGGCCCCGAAGAACAGTTCTTC. It yields the protein CACRNRQGPEEQFF. The full variable domain, its missing parts supplied by reference TRBV7-2 and TRBJ2-1, is GAGVSQSPSNKVTEKGKDVELRCDPISGHTALYWYRQSLGQGLEFLIYFQGNSAPDKSGLPSDRFSAERTGGSVSTLTIQRTQQEDSAVYLCACRNRQGPEEQFFGPGTRLTVL.

The table lists this clonotype with a few counts. V gene TRBV20-1 combines with J gene TRBJ2-3, with 7 bases matching TRBD2. This CDR3 region has 15 residues. Germline values: CDR1 DFQATT, CDR2 SNEGSKA (reference sequence). With V trimmed by 6 bases and J by 2 bases, 11 bases remained unmatched. The CDR3 reads CSASPGGGNTDTQYF. CDR3 bases: TGCAGTGCCTCCCCCGGCGGGGGAAACACAGATACGCAGTATTTT.

This clonotype was counted between two and nine times. The chain couples TRBV6-5 to TRBJ2-5; D is perhaps TRBD1 or TRBD2 (5 bases each). V lost 6 bases, J lost 1 base, and 15 bases lay in between. The germline CDR1 and CDR2 sequences are MNHEY and SVGAGI. The CDR3 extends over 15 amino acids. Here the CDR3 reads CASRGPRGTQETQYF. CDR3 sequence (DNA): TGTGCCAGCAGAGGCCCACGAGGGACCCAAGAGACCCAGTACTTC.

The rearrangement joins TRBV7-2 to TRBJ2-1, with 9 bases aligning to TRBD1. Germline V gene data show CDR1 as SGHTA and CDR2 as FQGNSA. V lost 4 bases to trimming and J lost 8 bases; unmatched junction nucleotides: 6. The CDR3 is made up of 14 amino acids. DNA of the CDR3: TGTGCCAGCAGCTCCGGGACAGGGTGGCATGAGCAGTTCTTC. Its protein product is CASSSGTGWHEQFF.

This clonotype was counted only a few times. This chain links TRBV6-6 with TRBJ1-1, with a possible D match to TRBD1 (6 bases). The germline V gene has CDR1 MNHNY and CDR2 SVGAGI (reference sequence). There are 13 residues in the CDR3. Here the CDR3 reads CAGARGQNTEAFF. CDR3 in DNA: TGTGCTGGAGCACGGGGACAGAACACTGAAGCTTTCTTT.

The V gene is TRBV18, the J gene TRBJ2-5; 7 nucleotides line up with TRBD1. V was pared by 5 bases and J by 4 bases, with 10 bases of the junction left unmatched. Germline V gives CDR1 KGHSH, CDR2 LQKENI. This CDR3 has 15 amino acids. CDR3: CASSSETGSGETQYF. Written as DNA, the CDR3 is TGTGCCAGCTCATCTGAGACAGGGAGCGGAGAGACCCAGTACTTC. Filled out from reference TRBV18 and TRBJ2-5, the complete variable domain reads NAGVMQNPRHLVRRRGQEARLRCSPMKGHSHVYWYRQLPEEGLKFMVYLQKENIIDESGMPKERFSAEFPKEGPSILRIQQVVRGDSAAYFCASSSETGSGETQYFGPGTRLLVL.

In this sample, this clonotype turned up a few times. This chain links TRBV6-1 with TRBJ2-3; no firm D call. Germline V gene sequence: CDR1 MNHNS, CDR2 SASEGT. V lost 1 base to trimming and J lost 3 bases, with 8 bases between them. This CDR3 region has 14 residues. CDR3 amino acids: CASSEVWTTDTQYF. CDR3 in DNA: TGTGCCAGCAGTGAAGTATGGACGACAGATACGCAGTATTTT.

The table lists this clonotype with a few counts. The chain recombines TRBV29-1 with TRBJ2-1, with D unresolved. V lost 6 bases to trimming and J lost 5 bases, with 8 bases between them. CDR1 SQVTM and CDR2 ANQGSEA come from the germline V gene. The CDR3 spans 11 residues. CDR3 sequence: CSVASHNEQFF. CDR3 coding DNA: TGCAGCGTGGCCAGCCACAATGAGCAGTTCTTC.

Ten or more counts support this clonotype. This rearrangement joins TRBV3-1 to TRBJ2-5, with D possibly matching TRBD1 (6 bases). V dropped 7 bases and J dropped 4 bases, with 10 bases sitting between them. This CDR3 spans 12 amino acids. The germline CDR1 and CDR2 sequences are LGHDT and YNNKEL (reference sequence). The CDR3 DNA sequence: TGTGCCAGCATAGAGACAGGAGAGACCCAGTACTTC. Translating it yields CASIETGETQYF.

This clonotype was counted only a few times. The CDR3 sequence: CASSVAGDYTDTQYF. Written as DNA, the CDR3 is TGTGCCAGCAGCGTAGCGGGGGACTACACAGATACGCAGTATTTT. The chain has TRBV9 and TRBJ2-3; TRBD2 agrees at 7 bases. Germline V gene sequence: CDR1 SGDLS, CDR2 YYNGEE. The CDR3 spans 15 residues. The ends lost 0 bases at V and 2 bases at J; junction bases unmatched: 3.

Details on this clonotype: No DNA is shown, since the ends of the CDR3 on it are uncertain; the CDR3 is the one TCRdb lists. The chain uses TRBV30 and TRBJ1-2; the table assigns TRBD1, which was not confirmed against the DNA. 13 amino acids form the CDR3, both terminal residues included. Germline V lookup: CDR1 GTSNPN, CDR2 SVGIG (reference sequence). CDR3 residues: CAVTGGELYGCTF.

The chain joins TRBV27 to TRBJ1-2; D gene ambiguous. Germline V gene lookup returns CDR1 MNHEY and CDR2 SMNVEV (reference sequence). This CDR3 contains 13 residues. V shed 2 bases and J shed 3 bases, with 7 bases lying between them. CDR3 bases: TGTGCCAGCAGTTTACCGCGTCACTATGGCTACACCTTC. This sequence encodes CASSLPRHYGYTF.

This clonotype has more than one count but fewer than ten. The chain has TRBV20-1 and TRBJ2-7, with 12 nucleotides matching TRBD2. Trimming removed 3 bases from V and 4 bases from J; junction bases left unmatched: 7. Germline V gene data show CDR1 as DFQATT and CDR2 as SNEGSKA (reference sequence). This CDR3 contains 15 residues. In DNA, the CDR3 is TGCAGTGCTAGGGAAGGACTAGCGGGACGGTACGAGCAGTACTTC. It encodes CSAREGLAGRYEQYF.